This TCR beta chain originates from a study of T cells after yellow fever vaccination. Study-wide results and caveats: The study found a weaker secondary response that peaked faster, day 5 versus 15.

Synthesis of TCR cDNA relied on 5'RACE template switching, which attached a universal primer site and UMIs. TCRdb used MiXCR to reprocess the 5' RACE reads, holding one entry per CDR3 protein. Counted here are approximately 120,000 distinct CDR3 sequences, more than 6.5% occurring once; the ten biggest clones make up around 2.3%. The table lists this clonotype with many counts. Its antigen is unknown. The input for sequencing was CD4+ T cells sorted from PBMCs, taken 9 to 11 days after the first yellow fever vaccination. The sequence derives from a man aged 18 to 30 who received the YFV17D yellow fever vaccine.

CDR3 DNA: TGTGCCAGCAGTTTCCCCACGGGGACTGAAGGCCAAAAAGCCAAAAACATTCAGTACTTC. Its protein product is CASSFPTGTEGQKAKNIQYF. The rearrangement joins TRBV6-2 or TRBV6-3 to TRBJ2-4; the D gene is possibly TRBD2 (6 bases). This CDR3 spans 20 amino acids. Trimming removed 4 bases at V and 0 bases at J, with 25 bases between. Germline assignment: CDR1 MNHEY and CDR2 SVGEGT.